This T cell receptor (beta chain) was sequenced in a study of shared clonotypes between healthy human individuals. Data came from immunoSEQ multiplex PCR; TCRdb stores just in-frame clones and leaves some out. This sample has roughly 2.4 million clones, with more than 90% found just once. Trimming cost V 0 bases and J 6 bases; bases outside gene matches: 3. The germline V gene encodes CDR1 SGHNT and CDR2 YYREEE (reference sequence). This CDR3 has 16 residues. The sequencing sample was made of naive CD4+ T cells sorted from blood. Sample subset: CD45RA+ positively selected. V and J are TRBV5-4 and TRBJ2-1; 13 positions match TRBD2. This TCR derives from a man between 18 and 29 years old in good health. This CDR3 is CASSLAWTSGGNEQFF. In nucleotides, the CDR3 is TGTGCCAGCAGCTTGGCCTGGACTAGCGGGGGCAATGAGCAGTTCTTC.